The 32 T cell receptor beta chains given below trace back to one sample, sequenced in a study of blood T cell repertoires in COVID-19. Produced via immunoSEQ multiplex PCR; TCRdb's table is partial and in-frame only. The data contain 57,000 or so clones, 65% to 80% of them singletons. Sample: peripheral blood. These receptors were collected from a man in his fifties or sixties with acute or convalescent COVID-19.

The chain combines TRBV5-1 with TRBJ1-1, with D perhaps TRBD1 (6 bases). Per germline, CDR1 SGHRS and CDR2 YFSETQ. Trimming removed 0 bases at V and 4 bases at J, with 13 bases between. This CDR3 has 15 amino acids. Here the CDR3 reads CASSLGVGAGTEAFF. CDR3 nucleotide sequence: TGCGCCAGCAGCTTGGGTGTGGGGGCGGGCACTGAAGCTTTCTTT.

V gene TRBV18 combines with J gene TRBJ1-1, with TRBD1 identical over 10 bases. Looked up from germline, CDR1 is KGHSH and CDR2 is LQKENI. J lost 2 bases, V lost 3 bases, and 12 bases had no gene match. CDR3 length equals 18 residues. This CDR3 is CASSPGTGQGYGNTEAFF. The CDR3 nucleotides are TGTGCCAGCTCACCCGGAACGGGACAGGGGTACGGTAACACTGAAGCTTTCTTT.

The chain carries TRBV11-2 and TRBJ2-5; no definite D call. CDR1 and CDR2 (germline): SGHAT, FQNNGV. V was clipped by 5 bases and J by 4 bases, with 5 bases between them. This CDR3 has 11 residues. DNA of the CDR3: TGTGCCAGCAGCCATAGAGAGACCCAGTACTTC. Residues: CASSHRETQYF.

The genes are TRBV7-9 and TRBJ2-1, with 10 positions matching TRBD2. Losses at the gene ends were 1 base for V and 2 bases for J; bases not matched to a gene: 5. Germline V gene sequence: CDR1 SEHNR, CDR2 FQNEAQ (reference sequence). The CDR3 runs to 17 residues. CDR3 protein: CASSLVGSGRTYNEQFF. CDR3 DNA: TGTGCCAGCAGCTTAGTTGGTAGCGGGAGGACCTACAATGAGCAGTTCTTC. The variable domain in full, completed from reference TRBV7-9 and TRBJ2-1, reads DTGVSQNPRHKITKRGQNVTFRCDPISEHNRLYWYRQTLGQGPEFLTYFQNEAQLEKSRLLSDRFSAERPKGSFSTLEIQRTEQGDSAMYLCASSLVGSGRTYNEQFFGPGTRLTVL.

The chain recombines TRBV7-2 with TRBJ2-7; D is uncertain. The CDR3 is made up of 11 amino acids. Trimming took 4 bases from V and 5 from J, leaving 6 bases between them. Per the germline V gene, CDR1 is SGHTA and CDR2 is FQGNSA. CDR3 protein: CASSSFDEQYF. CDR3 DNA: TGTGCCAGCAGCTCGTTTGACGAGCAGTACTTC.

The chain combines TRBV27 with TRBJ1-1; possible D gene TRBD1, 6 bases. The V gene's germline CDR1 is MNHEY and CDR2 SMNVEV (reference sequence). The ends were cut back, 8 bases at V and 0 bases at J, with 16 bases in the middle. The CDR3 runs to 15 residues. The DNA for the CDR3 is TGTGCCAGCTTTCACTTCGGGGGGCTGAACACTGAAGCTTTCTTT. Amino acid sequence: CASFHFGGLNTEAFF.

The rearrangement links TRBV13 to TRBJ1-5, with TRBD1 as a possible D gene (6 bases). The germline V gene encodes CDR1 PRHDT and CDR2 FYEKMQ (reference sequence). V lost 4 bases and J lost 2, with 9 bases in between. This CDR3 has 14 residues. CDR3 bases: TGTGCCAGCAGCTCTAGACAGGGCAATCAGCCCCAGCATTTT. Translation: CASSSRQGNQPQHF.

This clone was detected only once. This chain uses TRBV7-3 with TRBJ2-2; 7 nucleotides agree with TRBD1. The CDR3 consists of 15 residues. The trim removed 5 bases at V and 8 bases at J, leaving 11 bases unmatched. In germline, CDR1 is SGHTA, CDR2 FQGTGA. CDR3: CASSRDITGAGELFF. The CDR3 coding sequence is TGTGCCAGCAGCCGAGATATAACAGGGGCAGGGGAGCTGTTTTTT. Together with reference TRBV7-3 and TRBJ2-2, the CDR3 gives the full variable domain: GAGVSQTPSNKVTEKGKYVELRCDPISGHTALYWYRQSLGQGPEFLIYFQGTGAADDSGLPNDRFFAVRPEGSVSTLKIQRTERGDSAVYLCASSRDITGAGELFFGEGSRLTVL.

The chain couples TRBV6-5 to TRBJ1-5, with 10 bases identical to TRBD1. The germline V gene has CDR1 MNHEY and CDR2 SVGAGI. The trim removed 0 bases at V and 5 bases at J, leaving 1 base unmatched. CDR3 length: 15 amino acids. This CDR3 reads CASSYSGTGDQPQHF. The CDR3 bases are TGTGCCAGCAGTTACTCTGGGACAGGGGATCAGCCCCAGCATTTT.

The chain links TRBV2 to TRBJ1-4, with a tentative D call TRBD1 (5 bases). The CDR3 consists of 14 residues. Germline assignment: CDR1 SNHLY and CDR2 FYNNEI. The V end lost 4 bases, the J end lost 8 bases, and 14 bases lay between the germline ends. The CDR3 sequence: CASSGGLTREKLFF. The DNA of the CDR3 is TGTGCCAGCAGTGGGGGACTTACCCGCGAAAAACTGTTTTTT.

The CDR3 region is CATSRDPQGAGDDTQYF. The CDR3 bases are TGTGCCACCAGCAGAGATCCCCAGGGGGCAGGGGATGATACGCAGTATTTT. This chain joins TRBV15 and TRBJ2-3; 8 nucleotides line up with TRBD1. V gave up 0 bases and J gave up 6 bases; unmatched junction bases: 11. This CDR3 comprises 17 residues. In germline, CDR1 is LNHNV, CDR2 YYDKDF (reference sequence).

This chain connects TRBV24-1 to TRBJ1-1; no reliable D call. The V gene's germline CDR1 is KGHDR and CDR2 SFDVKD. The CDR3 is 13 amino acids. The V and J ends lost 6 bases and 1 base respectively, with 8 bases between them. CDR3 region: CATSNTANTEAFF. Here the CDR3 DNA reads TGTGCCACCAGTAATACAGCGAACACTGAAGCTTTCTTT.

This chain connects TRBV24-1 to TRBJ1-1; D remains ambiguous. Trimming shortened V by 4 bases and J by 5 bases, and 4 bases separated the two germline ends. The CDR3 extends over 11 amino acids. Germline V CDR1 and CDR2: KGHDR, SFDVKD. The CDR3 region has the DNA TGTGCCACCAGTGACTCGACTGAAGCTTTCTTT. It encodes CATSDSTEAFF.

This chain joins TRBV5-4 and TRBJ1-5; no definite D call. The CDR3 is made up of 14 amino acids. The V end was cut by 0 bases, the J end by 2 bases, with 6 bases between. Germline assignment: CDR1 SGHNT and CDR2 YYREEE (reference sequence). The CDR3 protein is CASSLARGNQPQHF. The DNA of the CDR3 is TGTGCCAGCAGCTTGGCGAGGGGCAATCAGCCCCAGCATTTT.

The chain recombines TRBV7-3 with TRBJ1-1, with TRBD1 as a possible D gene (6 bases). Germline V gene sequence: CDR1 SGHTA, CDR2 FQGTGA. Trimming shortened V by 3 bases and J by 4 bases, and 12 bases separated the two germline ends. CDR3 length: 14 residues. The CDR3 DNA sequence: TGTGCCAGCAGCTTTCACAGGGACGGCACTGAAGCTTTCTTT. This codes for CASSFHRDGTEAFF.

The chain employs TRBV4-1 and TRBJ2-7; the match to TRBD2 covers 8 bases. V gave up 1 base and J gave up 2 bases; unmatched junction bases: 4. Germline V gives CDR1 MGHRA, CDR2 YSYEKL. CDR3 length: 15 amino acids. Here the CDR3 DNA reads TGCGCCAGCAGCCAAGTAGCGGGATCCCCCTACGAGCAGTACTTC. Translating it yields CASSQVAGSPYEQYF.

Only a few counts were recorded for this clone. This chain connects TRBV28 to TRBJ1-6, with 7 nucleotides matching TRBD1. The CDR3 contains 14 residues. The V segment lost 2 bases and the J segment 9 bases; nucleotides outside the gene matches: 4. Looked up from germline, CDR1 is MDHEN and CDR2 is SYDVKM. CDR3 protein: CASSLPGGTSPLHF. CDR3 nucleotides: TGTGCCAGCAGTTTACCAGGGGGGACTTCACCCCTCCACTTT.

This chain uses TRBV30 with TRBJ2-1, with a weak D call TRBD1 (6 bases). CDR1 is GTSNPN and CDR2 is SVGIG in the germline V gene (reference sequence). The CDR3 covers 19 residues. V lost 4 bases and J 5 bases, leaving 30 bases between the germline ends. The CDR3 nucleotides read TGTGCCTGGAACGGTGTGAGAATTTCAGGACAGCACAATAACAATGAGCAGTTCTTC. Translating it yields CAWNGVRISGQHNNNEQFF.

The rearrangement joins TRBV5-6 to TRBJ1-5; possible D gene TRBD1, 5 bases. The CDR3 spans 14 residues. Germline CDR1 is SGHDT and CDR2 is YYEEEE. With 2 bases removed from V and 3 bases from J, the gap between germline ends came to 9 bases. The CDR3 nucleotides are TGTGCCAGCAGCTTAGGAGGGGCCAATCAGCCCCAGCATTTT. It encodes CASSLGGANQPQHF.

The V call is TRBV5-3, the J call TRBJ2-1, with 15 bases identical to TRBD2. TRBV5-3 qualifies as an ORF whose function is uncertain. J was trimmed by 4 bases and V by 4 bases; bases with no gene match: 6. The CDR3 covers 17 residues. CDR3 in amino acids: CARSRTSGRAPYNEQFF. CDR3 coding DNA: TGTGCCAGAAGCCGGACTAGCGGGAGGGCCCCGTACAATGAGCAGTTCTTC.

The CDR3 sequence is CASSLAHSYEQYF. The CDR3 nucleotides read TGTGCCAGCAGCTTAGCCCATTCCTACGAGCAGTACTTC. The V and J genes are TRBV7-8 and TRBJ2-7; no reliable D call. With 0 bases removed from V and 1 base from J, the gap between germline ends came to 4 bases. The CDR3 has 13 residues. CDR1 SGHVS and CDR2 FQNEAQ come from the germline V gene.

The chain joins TRBV4-1 to TRBJ2-1; weak D call: TRBD2 (5 bases). This CDR3 contains 15 residues. Germline loops: CDR1 MGHRA, CDR2 YSYEKL. With 0 bases removed from V and 2 bases from J, the gap between germline ends came to 8 bases. The CDR3 bases are TGCGCCAGCAGCCAAGACGGGATGGCCTACAATGAGCAGTTCTTC. It specifies CASSQDGMAYNEQFF.

The sample holds a few counts of this clone. The chain has TRBV5-1 and TRBJ2-1, with D possibly being TRBD1 (5 bases). The germline V and J ends were trimmed by 1 base and 4 bases, with 12 bases remaining between them. Germline CDR1 reads SGHRS; CDR2 reads YFSETQ. This CDR3 has 15 amino acids. CDR3 nucleotides: TGCGCCAGCAGCTTGAAGCCAGGGCCATACAATGAGCAGTTCTTC. Protein sequence: CASSLKPGPYNEQFF. The full variable domain, in which reference TRBV5-1 and TRBJ2-1 provide the parts outside the CDR3, is KAGVTQTPRYLIKTRGQQVTLSCSPISGHRSVSWYQQTPGQGLQFLFEYFSETQRNKGNFPGRFSGRQFSNSRSEMNVSTLELGDSALYLCASSLKPGPYNEQFFGPGTRLTVL.

A word on this clone: This specimen includes other DNA sequences encoding the same CDR3. V gene TRBV7-3 combines with J gene TRBJ2-3; TRBD2 matches at 8 bases. Germline lookup yields CDR1 SGHTA and CDR2 FQGTGA. The CDR3 length is 14 residues. V lost 4 bases to trimming and J lost 3 bases; unmatched junction nucleotides: 3. CDR3 sequence (DNA): TGTGCCAGCAGCTCGGGACTAGAAACAGATACGCAGTATTTT. Protein product: CASSSGLETDTQYF.

V is TRBV7-2 and J is TRBJ1-3, with D perhaps matching TRBD1 (5 bases). Germline CDR1 and CDR2: SGHTA and FQGNSA. The V end lost 3 bases, the J end lost 4 bases, and 10 bases lay between the germline ends. This CDR3 has 14 residues. The CDR3 is CASSLGGSGNTIYF. The CDR3 DNA follows: TGTGCCAGCAGCTTGGGGGGTTCAGGAAACACCATATATTTT.

V usage is TRBV7-8 and J usage is TRBJ1-1; perhaps TRBD1 as D (5 bases). V lost 1 base and J 8 bases, leaving 11 bases between the germline ends. This CDR3 is built from 13 residues. The germline CDR1 and CDR2 sequences are SGHVS and FQNEAQ. CDR3 in DNA: TGTGCCAGCAGCTTAGGACGCACAGGAGAAGCTTTCTTT. Its protein is CASSLGRTGEAFF.

The V and J genes are TRBV7-2 and TRBJ2-2, with 8 bases fitting TRBD1. Germline V CDR1 and CDR2: SGHTA, FQGNSA. V was pared by 2 bases and J by 6 bases, with 5 bases of the junction left unmatched. There are 15 residues in the CDR3. In DNA form, the CDR3 reads TGTGCCAGCAGCTTATTACAGGGGGTCGCCGGGGAGCTGTTTTTT. This gives the protein CASSLLQGVAGELFF.

The count of this clone is one. The chain uses TRBV30 and TRBJ2-3; D is uncertain. Trimming pared 5 bases from V and 6 bases from J, leaving 9 bases between. Germline values: CDR1 GTSNPN, CDR2 SVGIG (reference sequence). This CDR3 spans 11 amino acids. The CDR3 loop is CAWDNSDTQYF. CDR3 sequence (DNA): TGTGCCTGGGATAATTCCGATACGCAGTATTTT.

The chain couples TRBV27 to TRBJ1-5; tentative D call: TRBD1 (5 bases). Per germline, CDR1 MNHEY and CDR2 SMNVEV (reference sequence). This CDR3 is built from 16 residues. Trimming took off 5 bases at V and 2 bases at J, with 16 bases between the two ends. In DNA, the CDR3 is TGTGCCAGCAGTCTGGAGGGGCCTCTGCGCAATCAGCCCCAGCATTTT. As protein: CASSLEGPLRNQPQHF.

This clone appeared a single time. The chain is built from TRBV5-1 and TRBJ2-1; tentative D call: TRBD2 (6 bases). The CDR3 is 17 amino acids. From germline, CDR1 is SGHRS and CDR2 YFSETQ. Trimming took off 0 bases at V and 2 bases at J, with 15 bases between the two ends. CDR3: CASSLAGSGPTYNEQFF. The DNA of the CDR3 is TGCGCCAGCAGCTTGGCCGGTAGCGGACCTACCTACAATGAGCAGTTCTTC. Complete variable domain (other parts from reference TRBV5-1 and TRBJ2-1): KAGVTQTPRYLIKTRGQQVTLSCSPISGHRSVSWYQQTPGQGLQFLFEYFSETQRNKGNFPGRFSGRQFSNSRSEMNVSTLELGDSALYLCASSLAGSGPTYNEQFFGPGTRLTVL.

The V and J genes are TRBV28 and TRBJ1-5, with 12 bases lining up with TRBD1. Germline trimming cut 6 bases from V and 7 bases from J; bases unmatched to any gene: 4. The length of the CDR3 is 14 residues. Per germline, CDR1 MDHEN and CDR2 SYDVKM. This CDR3 reads CASRGTGGFQPQHF. CDR3 DNA sequence: TGTGCCAGCAGGGGGACAGGGGGCTTCCAGCCCCAGCATTTT.

The chain recombines TRBV5-4 with TRBJ2-5, with 10 bases matching TRBD1. In germline, CDR1 is SGHNT, CDR2 YYREEE (reference sequence). V dropped 5 bases and J dropped 2; count of bases not matched to a gene: 6. This CDR3 is built from 15 residues. CDR3 nucleotide sequence: TGTGCCAGCAGTCACGGGACAGGGGAACAAGAGACCCAGTACTTC. Translating gives CASSHGTGEQETQYF.